The 3 T cell receptor beta chains below come from one sample, sequenced in a study of Ad26.COV2.S vaccination and SARS-CoV-2 variants. Noted treatment: approximately 18 received Ad26.COV2.S at low or high dose, single or two shots; 5 received placebo; per-sample allocation not given. It was on day 63 after the first vaccine or placebo injection that samples were taken. The data were produced by immunoSEQ multiplex PCR, yet TCRdb's version contains in-frame clones alone and is incomplete. The sample includes some 410,000 clones, 92% of them seen just once. The sample here was peripheral blood, taken in a trial of Ad26.COV2.S vaccine versus placebo. The origin of the receptors is a person between 18 and 60 years old who received the Ad26.COV2.S COVID-19 vaccine or a placebo.

The chain uses TRBV30 and TRBJ1-2; D is undetermined. The CDR3 has 18 amino acids. In germline, CDR1 is GTSNPN, CDR2 SVGIG (reference sequence). With 5 bases removed from V and 4 bases from J, the gap between germline ends came to 29 bases. CDR3 in amino acids: CAWASPRYWGLDLYGYTF. The CDR3 DNA reads TGTGCCTGGGCCTCCCCTCGGTATTGGGGTCTAGACCTCTATGGCTACACCTTC.

The V and J genes are TRBV5-1 and TRBJ2-5, with 8 positions matching TRBD2. Looked up from germline, CDR1 is SGHRS and CDR2 is YFSETQ. J lost 4 bases, V lost 4 bases, and 12 bases had no gene match. This CDR3 is 16 amino acids long. DNA for the CDR3: TGCGCCAGCAGCAAACCAACTGGCAGCGGGGGAGAGACCCAGTACTTC. It yields the protein CASSKPTGSGGETQYF. The complete variable domain, with remaining parts taken from reference TRBV5-1 and TRBJ2-5, reads KAGVTQTPRYLIKTRGQQVTLSCSPISGHRSVSWYQQTPGQGLQFLFEYFSETQRNKGNFPGRFSGRQFSNSRSEMNVSTLELGDSALYLCASSKPTGSGGETQYFGPGTRLLVL.

Here the CDR3 reads CASGFFPRSKTSSSYNEQFF. CDR3 DNA: TGTGCTAGTGGTTTTTTCCCCCGATCAAAGACAAGTAGCTCCTACAATGAGCAGTTCTTC. The V and J genes are TRBV12-5 and TRBJ2-1; no clear D gene. The CDR3 loop spans 20 amino acids. The V end lost 3 bases, the J end lost 0 bases, and 24 bases lay between the germline ends. The germline gives CDR1 LGHNT, CDR2 FRNRAP.